This T cell receptor (beta chain) was observed in a study of PD-1 blockade in classical Hodgkin lymphoma. The assay was immunoSEQ multiplex PCR, and TCRdb's table has in-frame clones only and misses some. This table has about 27,000 clones, around three quarters appearing once. This clone appeared once. Each and every patient relapsed after autologous stem cell transplantation, and patients got differing brentuximab vedotin exposure. CD4+ T cells were purified from thawed PBMCs by negative selection. The CDR3 extends over 17 amino acids. Germline values: CDR1 LGHNA, CDR2 YSLEER. Trimming at V came to 3 bases and at J to 3 bases, leaving 13 bases not matched to a gene.

The sequence was obtained from a human donor with classical Hodgkin lymphoma. This specimen consisted of CD4+ T cells from blood, obtained at baseline. V gene TRBV4-3 combines with J gene TRBJ2-7, with 8 bases matching TRBD2. For the CDR3, the DNA is TGCGCCAGCAGCCAGGCCTCGACTAGCGCTGGGTACTACGAGCAGTACTTC. This sequence encodes CASSQASTSAGYYEQYF.